One T cell receptor (beta chain) is described in this entry. As yet, its antigen is unknown. The data belong to a study of T cells after yellow fever vaccination. Broader study findings: A small share of clonotypes appeared in both CD4 and CD8 compartments. It was a weaker secondary response, yet one that peaked faster, at day 5 versus 15. A large majority of primary-vaccination clones showed up again after the booster (approximately 96% CD4, 88% CD8).

TCRdb itself ran the 5' RACE reads through MiXCR, one entry per CDR3 protein. This sample has approximately 580,000 distinct CDR3 sequences; about 15% occur once, and the top ten carry roughly 17%. The CDR3 extends over 14 amino acids. Germline CDR1 is DFQATT and CDR2 is SNEGSKA (reference sequence). The J segment lost 9 bases and the V segment lost 0 bases, leaving 5 bases of the junction unmatched. This material consisted of PBMCs, taken 4 to 6 days after the first yellow fever vaccination. This clonotype was obtained from a man younger than 30 who received the YFV17D yellow fever vaccine. The genes are TRBV20-1 and TRBJ2-1, with 10 bases fitting TRBD2. The CDR3 sequence is CSARDGLAGVEQFF. Written as DNA, the CDR3 is TGCAGTGCTAGAGATGGGCTAGCGGGAGTTGAGCAGTTCTTC.